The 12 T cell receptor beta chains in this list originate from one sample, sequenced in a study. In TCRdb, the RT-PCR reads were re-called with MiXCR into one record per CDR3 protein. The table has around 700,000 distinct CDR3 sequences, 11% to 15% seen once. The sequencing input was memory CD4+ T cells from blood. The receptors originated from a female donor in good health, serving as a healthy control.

The CDR3 loop is CACQWAGYEQYF. CDR3 sequence (DNA): TGTGCCTGTCAATGGGCCGGATACGAGCAGTACTTC. The genes are TRBV30 and TRBJ2-7; D call uncertain. The CDR3 loop spans 12 amino acids. V lost 6 bases and J lost 4, with 13 bases in between. Germline loops: CDR1 GTSNPN, CDR2 SVGIG (reference sequence).

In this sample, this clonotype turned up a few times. CDR3 residues: CASSYSGQGAYEQYF. CDR3 DNA sequence: TGTGCCAGCAGTTACTCCGGACAGGGGGCATACGAGCAGTACTTC. J is TRBJ2-7 and V is TRBV6-5; 11 positions match TRBD1. V lost 0 bases, J lost 4 bases, and 2 bases stayed unmatched. The CDR3 is 15 amino acids. Germline V gives CDR1 MNHEY, CDR2 SVGAGI.

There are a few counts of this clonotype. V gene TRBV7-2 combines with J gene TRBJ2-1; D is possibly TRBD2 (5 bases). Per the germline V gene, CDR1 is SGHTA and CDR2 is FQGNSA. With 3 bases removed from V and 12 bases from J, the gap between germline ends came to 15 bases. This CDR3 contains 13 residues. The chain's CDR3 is CASSFRLRAGQFF. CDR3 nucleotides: TGTGCCAGCAGCTTCCGTTTGCGGGCGGGGCAGTTCTTC.

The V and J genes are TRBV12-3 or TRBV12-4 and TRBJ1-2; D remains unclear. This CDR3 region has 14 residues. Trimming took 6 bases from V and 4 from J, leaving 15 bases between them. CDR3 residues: CASSSEGLIYGYTF. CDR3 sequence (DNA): TGTGCCAGCAGCTCCGAGGGCCTCATCTATGGCTACACCTTC.

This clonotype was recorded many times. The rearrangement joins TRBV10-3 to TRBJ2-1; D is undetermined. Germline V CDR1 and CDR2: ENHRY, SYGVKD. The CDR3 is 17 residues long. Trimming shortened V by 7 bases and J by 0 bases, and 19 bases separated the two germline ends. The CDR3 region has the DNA TGTGCCATCACTCGGAGTCGTGACTCCTACTCCTACAATGAGCAGTTCTTC. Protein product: CAITRSRDSYSYNEQFF.

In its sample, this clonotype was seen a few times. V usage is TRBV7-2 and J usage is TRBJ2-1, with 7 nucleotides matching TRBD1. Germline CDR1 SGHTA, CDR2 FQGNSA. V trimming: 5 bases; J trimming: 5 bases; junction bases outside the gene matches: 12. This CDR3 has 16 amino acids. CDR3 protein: CASSPRQGSKNNEQFF. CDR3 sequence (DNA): TGTGCCAGCAGCCCCCGACAGGGTTCGAAGAACAATGAGCAGTTCTTC. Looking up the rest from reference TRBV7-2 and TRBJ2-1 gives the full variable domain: GAGVSQSPSNKVTEKGKDVELRCDPISGHTALYWYRQSLGQGLEFLIYFQGNSAPDKSGLPSDRFSAERTGGSVSTLTIQRTQQEDSAVYLCASSPRQGSKNNEQFFGPGTRLTVL.

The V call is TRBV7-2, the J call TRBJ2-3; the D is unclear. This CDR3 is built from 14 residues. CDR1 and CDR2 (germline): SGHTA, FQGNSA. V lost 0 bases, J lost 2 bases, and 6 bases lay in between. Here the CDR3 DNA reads TGTGCCAGCAGCTTAGCGGCGGCCACAGATACGCAGTATTTT. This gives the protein CASSLAAATDTQYF.

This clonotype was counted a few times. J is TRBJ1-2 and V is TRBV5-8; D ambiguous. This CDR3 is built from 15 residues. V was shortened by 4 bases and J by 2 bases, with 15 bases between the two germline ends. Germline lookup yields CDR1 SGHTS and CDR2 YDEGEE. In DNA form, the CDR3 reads TGTGCCAGCAGCCCACCGTTCGACCCAAACTATGGCTACACCTTC. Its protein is CASSPPFDPNYGYTF. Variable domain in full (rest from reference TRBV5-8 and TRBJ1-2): EAGVTQSPTHLIKTRGQQATLRCSPISGHTSVYWYQQALGLGLQFLLWYDEGEERNRGNFPPRFSGRQFPNYSSELNVNALELEDSALYLCASSPPFDPNYGYTFGSGTRLTVV.

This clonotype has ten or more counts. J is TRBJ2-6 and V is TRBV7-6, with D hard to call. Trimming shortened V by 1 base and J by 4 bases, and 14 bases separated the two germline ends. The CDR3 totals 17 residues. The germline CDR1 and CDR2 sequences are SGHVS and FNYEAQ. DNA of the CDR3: TGTGCCAGCAGCTTAGGGGTTGGGCTGGCGGGGGCCAACGTCCTGACTTTC. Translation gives CASSLGVGLAGANVLTF.

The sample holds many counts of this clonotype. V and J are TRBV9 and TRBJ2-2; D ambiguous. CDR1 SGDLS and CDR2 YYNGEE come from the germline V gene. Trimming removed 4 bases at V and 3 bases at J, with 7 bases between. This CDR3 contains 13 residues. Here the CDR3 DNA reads TGTGCCAGCAGCTTTGCCCACACCGGGGAGCTGTTTTTT. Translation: CASSFAHTGELFF.

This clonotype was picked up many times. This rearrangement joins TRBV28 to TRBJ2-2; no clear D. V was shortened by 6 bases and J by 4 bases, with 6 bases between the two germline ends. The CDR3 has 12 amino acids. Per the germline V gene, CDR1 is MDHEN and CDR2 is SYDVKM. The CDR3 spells CASSLLTGELFF. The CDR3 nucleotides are TGTGCCAGCAGCCTTCTCACCGGGGAGCTGTTTTTT.

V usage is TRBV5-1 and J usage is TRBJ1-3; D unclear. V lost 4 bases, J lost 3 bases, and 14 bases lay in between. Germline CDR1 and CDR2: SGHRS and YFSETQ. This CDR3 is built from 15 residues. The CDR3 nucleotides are TGCGCCAGCAGCCCTGCCCCCTCCAGTGGAAACACCATATATTTT. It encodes CASSPAPSSGNTIYF.